This TCR beta chain is drawn from a study of blood T cell repertoires in COVID-19. On the study more broadly: From the United States, Italy and Spain came samples of acute and convalescent COVID-19.

The repertoire was sequenced with immunoSEQ multiplex PCR; TCRdb's copy has only in-frame clones and lacks some. In the table there are about 250,000 clones, over 80% of which are singletons. All exposed participants met a person with COVID-19 within 2 weeks before entering the study. V lost 1 base, J lost 4 bases, and 13 bases lay in between. In germline, CDR1 is SGHTA, CDR2 FQGNSA. The length of the CDR3 is 15 residues. The source is a woman aged 40-49 years who had been exposed to COVID-19. The gene calls are TRBV7-2 and TRBJ1-2; D uncertain. The source material was PBMCs or T cells enriched from blood (not recorded which). The CDR3 nucleotides read TGTGCCAGCAGCTTAGGAGCGGGCACCCTCTATGGCTACACCTTC. This gives the protein CASSLGAGTLYGYTF.